The 5 T cell receptor beta chains below come from one sample, sequenced in a study of blood T cells in healthy people across ages. The authors ran a second PCR of 7 to 11 cycles using a sample-barcoded 5' primer and a J-beta primer mix. TCRdb reprocessed the 5' RACE reads with MiXCR, giving one entry per CDR3 protein. The table has 780,000 or so distinct CDR3 sequences, around 25% seen once. These sequences were also reported in another study, on T cells of mothers and their children.

Sequencing used blood. These receptors originate from a boy aged 5-17 years in good health.

The J gene is TRBJ2-7, the V gene TRBV7-3; the D gene is possibly TRBD2 (7 bases). The CDR3 extends over 14 amino acids. CDR1 SGHTA and CDR2 FQGTGA come from the germline V gene. Between the trimmed V and J ends, which lost 1 base and 5 bases, there was a span of 12 bases. DNA for the CDR3: TGTGCCAGCAGCTTAAACAGGGCGGGAGACGAGCAGTACTTC. Translation gives CASSLNRAGDEQYF.

The V gene is TRBV27, the J gene TRBJ2-7; 12 positions agree with TRBD2. Germline assignment: CDR1 MNHEY and CDR2 SMNVEV (reference sequence). J lost 5 bases, V lost 4 bases, and 12 bases had no gene match. The CDR3 contains 17 residues. This CDR3 is CASSSMTSGSVQNEQYF. In nucleotides, the CDR3 is TGTGCCAGCAGTTCAATGACTAGCGGGAGTGTGCAGAACGAGCAGTACTTC.

Comment on this clonotype: Only one base separates this from a far larger clonotype, so it likely reflects a read error. The conserved final phenylalanine or tryptophan is absent from the CDR3, which likely points to a read error. The CDR3 nucleotides read TGTGCCAGCAGCCCCGGGGGCTCCTACGAGCAGTACTCC. This translates into CASSPGGSYEQYS. The chain uses TRBV7-9 and TRBJ2-7; the D gene is possibly TRBD2 (6 bases). The V and J ends lost 5 bases and 0 bases respectively, with 8 bases between them. CDR3 length: 13 residues. Germline CDR1 reads SEHNR; CDR2 reads FQNEAQ (reference sequence).

This rearrangement joins TRBV29-1 to TRBJ1-2, with D uncertain. The germline V and J ends were trimmed by 7 bases and 5 bases, with 11 bases remaining between them. This CDR3 region has 11 residues. Germline values: CDR1 SQVTM, CDR2 ANQGSEA. This chain's CDR3 is CSAAEYYGYTF. The DNA of the CDR3 is TGCAGCGCCGCGGAGTATTATGGCTACACCTTC.

The chain has TRBV28 and TRBJ2-7; 9 bases align to TRBD1. Germline CDR1 is MDHEN and CDR2 is SYDVKM. CDR3 length: 16 amino acids. Trimming removed 2 bases from V and 6 bases from J; junction bases left unmatched: 11. CDR3 coding DNA: TGTGCCAGCAGTTTAGGACCACAGGGGGCTATAGGCGAGCAGTACTTC. Protein sequence: CASSLGPQGAIGEQYF.